A single sample gave rise to the 28 T cell receptor beta chains below, sequenced in a study of CD8 T cells in Susac syndrome. The authors reverse transcribed roughly 0.5 to 1 ug RNA with random hexamers. Via MiXCR, TCRdb re-called the immunoSEQ multiplex PCR reads, giving one row per CDR3 protein. The sample lists 200,000 to 250,000 distinct CDR3 sequences, 95% seen once, with 0.082% in the top ten. What was sequenced was CD4+ T cells from PBMCs. These receptors were taken from a human donor with multiple sclerosis.

The V and J genes are TRBV30 and TRBJ2-6; tentative D call: TRBD1 (6 bases). V was shortened by 7 bases and J by 0 bases, with 13 bases between the two germline ends. The CDR3 has 15 residues. CDR1 is GTSNPN, CDR2 SVGIG, per germline (reference sequence). DNA for the CDR3: TGTGCCTCCTCGAGAGGGGGCTCTGGGGCCAACGTCCTGACTTTC. Protein: CASSRGGSGANVLTF.

The chain uses TRBV4-2 and TRBJ2-2; 9 bases match TRBD2. There are 17 residues in the CDR3. Germline values: CDR1 LGHNA, CDR2 YNFKEQ. The V and J ends lost 0 bases and 6 bases, in that order; junction bases with no gene match: 8. CDR3 protein: CASSQDSSGGRSGELFF. The CDR3 nucleotides are TGTGCCAGCAGCCAAGATAGCAGCGGGGGGCGGTCCGGGGAGCTGTTTTTT.

The chain links TRBV2 to TRBJ2-1, with D hard to call. V gave up 2 bases and J gave up 7 bases, with 6 bases separating them. CDR1 and CDR2 from the germline V gene are SNHLY and FYNNEI. This CDR3 region has 12 residues. Here the CDR3 reads CASSELSNEQFF. The CDR3 DNA reads as TGTGCCAGCAGTGAATTGAGTAATGAGCAGTTCTTC.

The rearrangement links TRBV11-1 to TRBJ1-1; D call uncertain. The V and J ends lost 5 bases and 3 bases respectively, with 19 bases between them. CDR3 length: 16 residues. The germline V gene encodes CDR1 SGHAT and CDR2 FQDESV (reference sequence). CDR3 in amino acids: CASSPRSGPRDTEAFF. The DNA of the CDR3 is TGTGCCAGCAGCCCCCGATCCGGGCCAAGGGACACTGAAGCTTTCTTT.

The chain is built from TRBV6-5 and TRBJ1-5; 12 nucleotides line up with TRBD1. Per germline, CDR1 MNHEY and CDR2 SVGAGI. V dropped 6 bases and J dropped 16; count of bases not matched to a gene: 16. This CDR3 has 15 residues. The chain's CDR3 is CASSGSGTGGSRIHF. In DNA, the CDR3 is TGTGCCAGCAGCGGGTCGGGGACAGGGGGCTCCCGGATACATTTT.

CDR3 sequence reads: CGWGLGRVGTQYF. In DNA, the CDR3 is TGTGGATGGGGACTGGGGCGAGTGGGTACGCAGTATTTT. V gene TRBV5-4 combines with J gene TRBJ2-3, with a possible D match to TRBD2 (6 bases). CDR3 length equals 13 residues. CDR1 is SGHNT, CDR2 YYREEE, per germline (reference sequence).

The chain uses TRBV29-1 and TRBJ1-2; a weak D match, TRBD1 (5 bases). This CDR3 is 14 amino acids long. The germline V and J ends were trimmed by 4 bases and 4 bases, with 16 bases remaining between them. Germline V gene data show CDR1 as SQVTM and CDR2 as ANQGSEA. In DNA, the CDR3 is TGCAGCGTTGGTGTTTCGGGGGTCGGCTATGGCTACACCTTC. Protein: CSVGVSGVGYGYTF.

This chain joins TRBV30 and TRBJ1-6; maybe TRBD1 (5 bases). This CDR3 has 13 amino acids. Trimming removed 5 bases from V and 8 bases from J, with 13 bases in between. CDR1 and CDR2 from the germline V gene are GTSNPN and SVGIG (reference sequence). For the CDR3, the DNA is TGTGCCTGGTCCGGGACCGTATATTCACCCCTCCACTTT. Residues: CAWSGTVYSPLHF.

This rearrangement joins TRBV2 to TRBJ1-1, with D tentatively TRBD1 (6 bases). The CDR3 is made up of 15 amino acids. V lost 1 base and J 4 bases, leaving 13 bases between the germline ends. Germline values: CDR1 SNHLY, CDR2 FYNNEI. The CDR3 DNA is TGTGCCAGCAGTGAAGGTAGGACAGCGAGCACTGAAGCTTTCTTT. It encodes CASSEGRTASTEAFF.

The chain combines TRBV5-4 with TRBJ2-5, with D perhaps TRBD1 or TRBD2 (6 bases each). V shed 4 bases and J shed 5 bases, with 9 bases lying between them. Germline loops: CDR1 SGHNT, CDR2 YYREEE (reference sequence). This CDR3 comprises 12 residues. CDR3 sequence (DNA): TGTGCCAGCAGCCGGGGGCCTGAGACCCAGTACTTC. This sequence encodes CASSRGPETQYF.

This rearrangement joins TRBV5-1 to TRBJ2-6, with no clear D. Germline CDR1 SGHRS, CDR2 YFSETQ. The CDR3 has 17 amino acids. V lost 4 bases, J lost 0 bases, and 14 bases lay in between. The CDR3 DNA reads as TGCGCCAGCAGCCGCGATGGGTTTTCCTCTGGGGCCAACGTCCTGACTTTC. Translating gives CASSRDGFSSGANVLTF.

This sequence joins TRBV29-1 and TRBJ2-3; D is possibly TRBD2 (6 bases). The germline V and J ends were trimmed by 6 bases and 1 base, with 14 bases remaining between them. From germline, CDR1 is SQVTM and CDR2 ANQGSEA. The CDR3 totals 14 residues. CDR3 amino acids: CSVRHRGGTDTQYF. CDR3 DNA: TGCAGCGTCCGACACCGCGGGGGCACAGATACGCAGTATTTT.

The chain joins TRBV5-1 to TRBJ1-5; 8 bases are a match to TRBD1. This CDR3 contains 14 residues. Germline V gene data show CDR1 as SGHRS and CDR2 as YFSETQ. V lost 2 bases, J lost 7 bases, and 5 bases stayed unmatched. The CDR3 region is CASSFTGGHQPQHF. For the CDR3, the DNA is TGCGCCAGCAGCTTCACAGGGGGTCACCAGCCCCAGCATTTT. Drawing the rest from reference TRBV5-1 and TRBJ1-5, the complete variable domain is KAGVTQTPRYLIKTRGQQVTLSCSPISGHRSVSWYQQTPGQGLQFLFEYFSETQRNKGNFPGRFSGRQFSNSRSEMNVSTLELGDSALYLCASSFTGGHQPQHFGDGTRLSIL.

The chain links TRBV30 to TRBJ1-1; D is uncertain. The CDR3 spans 12 residues. From germline, CDR1 is GTSNPN and CDR2 SVGIG (reference sequence). V was shortened by 6 bases and J by 5 bases, with 13 bases between the two germline ends. In nucleotides, the CDR3 is TGTGCCTGTTCCTTGGCAGCGACTGAAGCTTTCTTT. Its protein is CACSLAATEAFF. Complete variable domain (other parts from reference TRBV30 and TRBJ1-1): SQTIHQWPATLVQPVGSPLSLECTVEGTSNPNLYWYRQAAGRGLQLLFYSVGIGQISSEVPQNLSASRPQDRQFILSSKKLLLSDSGFYLCACSLAATEAFFGQGTRLTVV.

This chain uses TRBV12-3 or TRBV12-4 with TRBJ2-5, with 8 positions matching TRBD2. The CDR3 sequence is 13 residues long. V was pared by 7 bases and J by 5 bases, with 6 bases of the junction left unmatched. CDR3 in DNA: TGTGCCAGCACCCGGGGGGGGCACGAGACCCAGTACTTC. As protein: CASTRGGHETQYF.

The chain is built from TRBV19 and TRBJ1-5; D gene unclear. V was clipped by 3 bases and J by 9 bases, with 9 bases between them. CDR1 is LNHDA and CDR2 is SQIVND in the germline V gene (reference sequence). This CDR3 contains 12 residues. The CDR3 sequence: CASSISSGPQHF. In nucleotides, the CDR3 is TGTGCCAGTAGTATTTCGTCAGGGCCCCAGCATTTT. Filled out from reference TRBV19 and TRBJ1-5, the complete variable domain reads DGGITQSPKYLFRKEGQNVTLSCEQNLNHDAMYWYRQDPGQGLRLIYYSQIVNDFQKGDIAEGYSVSREKKESFPLTVTSAQKNPTAFYLCASSISSGPQHFGDGTRLSIL.

The V call is TRBV9, the J call TRBJ2-5, with 9 bases that match TRBD2. The V gene's germline CDR1 is SGDLS and CDR2 YYNGEE. Unmatched junction bases numbered 7, after V lost 2 bases and J lost 5 bases. The CDR3 runs 15 residues. DNA of the CDR3: TGTGCCAGCAGCGTGAGCGGGGGGATCCGGGAGACCCAGTACTTC. Its translation: CASSVSGGIRETQYF.

The genes are TRBV29-1 and TRBJ1-1; D possibly corresponds to TRBD1 (5 bases). Germline V lookup: CDR1 SQVTM, CDR2 ANQGSEA. V was trimmed by 4 bases and J by 5 bases, leaving 14 bases between them. The CDR3 runs 13 residues. The CDR3 nucleotides read TGCAGCGTTGTCGTGCAGGGTCGAACTGAAGCTTTCTTT. Translation: CSVVVQGRTEAFF.

Details on this clonotype: At one of its ends the junction is not consistent with the germline gene, which may arise from a read error. This rearrangement joins TRBV7-7 to TRBJ2-1; perhaps TRBD2 as D (6 bases). The length of the CDR3 is 14 residues. Germline CDR1 reads SSHAT; CDR2 reads FNYEAQ (reference sequence). The CDR3 region has the DNA TGTGCTAGCAGCCCCACCGGGAGAGACAATGAGCAGTTCTTC. This sequence encodes CASSPTGRDNEQFF.

This clonotype came up once. The gene calls are TRBV29-1 and TRBJ2-1; TRBD2 aligns across 11 bases. The V gene end was trimmed by 5 bases and the J gene end by 12 bases; junction bases not matched to a gene: 18. Germline CDR1 SQVTM, CDR2 ANQGSEA. The CDR3 totals 16 residues. DNA of the CDR3: TGCAGCGTTCCTACGGATACTACTAGCGGGAGCCCTGGGCAGTTCTTC. Protein: CSVPTDTTSGSPGQFF.

The chain joins TRBV4-2 to TRBJ1-2; D is perhaps TRBD1 (6 bases). This CDR3 region has 16 residues. Trimming removed 3 bases from V and 4 bases from J, with 18 bases in between. Looked up from germline, CDR1 is LGHNA and CDR2 is YNFKEQ. The CDR3 here is CASSHHGAGASYGYTF. The CDR3 region has the DNA TGTGCCAGCAGCCACCACGGGGCAGGGGCGAGCTATGGCTACACCTTC.

The V gene is TRBV2, the J gene TRBJ2-7, with D perhaps matching TRBD2 (6 bases). The CDR3 contains 11 residues. Germline V gene data show CDR1 as SNHLY and CDR2 as FYNNEI. Trimming removed 10 bases from V and 3 bases from J, with 10 bases in between. The CDR3 spells CATGLGYEQYV. In DNA form, the CDR3 reads TGTGCCACGGGACTTGGCTACGAGCAGTACGTC.

V usage is TRBV9 and J usage is TRBJ2-5; possible D gene TRBD2, 6 bases. The CDR3 spans 16 residues. Trimming left V 6 bases short and J 5 bases short, with 23 bases between. Germline CDR1 is SGDLS and CDR2 is YYNGEE. CDR3 in amino acids: CASTTGSDSEGETQYF. DNA for the CDR3: TGTGCCAGCACCACGGGATCGGACTCGGAGGGGGAGACCCAGTACTTC.

This clonotype was observed once. The chain couples TRBV20-1 to TRBJ2-1, with 12 bases fitting TRBD1. The ends lost 6 bases at V and 8 bases at J; junction bases unmatched: 5. The CDR3 runs 13 residues. CDR1 is DFQATT, CDR2 SNEGSKA, per germline (reference sequence). This CDR3 reads CSARDRGPYEQFF. The CDR3 DNA sequence: TGCAGTGCCAGGGACAGGGGGCCGTATGAGCAGTTCTTC.

The J gene is TRBJ2-4, the V gene TRBV29-1; 7 positions match TRBD1. CDR1 and CDR2 from the germline V gene are SQVTM and ANQGSEA. The CDR3 totals 13 residues. Trimming at V came to 6 bases and at J to 5 bases, leaving 7 bases not matched to a gene. CDR3 loop: CSVGSGTENIQYF. The CDR3 DNA reads as TGCAGCGTCGGGTCCGGGACAGAAAACATTCAGTACTTC.

The chain employs TRBV29-1 and TRBJ2-3; D remains ambiguous. In germline, CDR1 is SQVTM, CDR2 ANQGSEA. The CDR3 sequence is 15 residues long. With 4 bases removed from V and 0 bases from J, the gap between germline ends came to 14 bases. The CDR3 here is CSVGLTDPSTDTQYF. Written as DNA, the CDR3 is TGCAGCGTTGGTTTGACCGACCCTAGCACAGATACGCAGTATTTT.

The V gene is TRBV21-1, the J gene TRBJ1-5; whether TRBD1, the table's D call, matches the DNA was not checked. TRBV21-1 corresponds to a pseudogene. This CDR3 region has 15 residues. The CDR3 nucleotides read TGTGCCAGCAGCGACAGGGCCTATAGCAATCAGCCCCAGCATTTT. Translating it yields CASSDRAYSNQPQHF.

The chain joins TRBV15 to TRBJ2-7, with a possible D match to TRBD1 (5 bases). This CDR3 is built from 16 residues. Per germline, CDR1 LNHNV and CDR2 YYDKDF (reference sequence). V lost 3 bases, J lost 0 bases, and 15 bases lay in between. The CDR3 protein is CATSSQYSRDSYEQYF. CDR3 DNA: TGTGCCACCAGCAGCCAATATTCCAGGGACTCCTACGAGCAGTACTTC. The full variable domain, its missing parts supplied by reference TRBV15 and TRBJ2-7, is DAMVIQNPRYQVTQFGKPVTLSCSQTLNHNVMYWYQQKSSQAPKLLFHYYDKDFNNEADTPDNFQSRRPNTSFCFLDIRSPGLGDTAMYLCATSSQYSRDSYEQYFGPGTRLTVT.